Shown below are 4 T cell receptor beta chains from a single sample sequenced in a study of blood T cells in healthy people across ages. Combining a sample-barcoded 5' primer with a J-beta primer mix, a second PCR ran for about 7 to 11 cycles. Each CDR3 protein is one row after TCRdb ran MiXCR on the 5' RACE reads. The sample has 790,000 or so distinct CDR3 sequences, around 50% seen once. The sequenced material came from blood. All receptors come from a man aged 35-49 years in good health.

The V call is TRBV7-9, the J call TRBJ2-5; D is unclear. Trimming left V 5 bases short and J 4 bases short, with 14 bases between. The CDR3 is 14 amino acids. Germline loops: CDR1 SEHNR, CDR2 FQNEAQ (reference sequence). The CDR3 region has the DNA TGTGCCAGCAGCGAGGAACTGAGGAGAGAGACCCAGTACTTC. This sequence encodes CASSEELRRETQYF.

The chain recombines TRBV3-1 with TRBJ1-3; 9 nucleotides match TRBD1. The CDR3 sequence is 16 residues long. CDR1 and CDR2 (germline): LGHDT, YNNKEL (reference sequence). V lost 0 bases and J lost 7; bases outside the gene matches: 7. The CDR3 protein is CASSQERGQGMNTIYF. CDR3 coding DNA: TGTGCCAGCAGCCAAGAACGCGGACAGGGGATGAACACCATATATTTT.

The chain recombines TRBV27 with TRBJ1-1; 10 nucleotides match TRBD1. This CDR3 comprises 18 residues. Trimming at V came to 5 bases and at J to 0 bases, leaving 12 bases not matched to a gene. CDR1 MNHEY and CDR2 SMNVEV come from the germline V gene (reference sequence). CDR3 sequence: CASSPIYRDRGLNTEAFF. The CDR3 region has the DNA TGTGCCAGCAGTCCTATATATAGGGACAGGGGTCTGAACACTGAAGCTTTCTTT.

The chain carries TRBV5-1 and TRBJ2-3; the match to TRBD2 covers 7 bases. The germline gives CDR1 SGHRS, CDR2 YFSETQ. The CDR3 extends over 16 amino acids. J was trimmed by 0 bases and V by 4 bases; bases with no gene match: 8. The CDR3 protein is CASSHPAGRSTDTQYF. CDR3 in DNA: TGCGCCAGCAGCCATCCAGCGGGAAGGAGCACAGATACGCAGTATTTT.